One and the same sample provided the 15 T cell receptor beta chains below, sequenced in a study of T cells in Graves' hyperthyroidism and ophthalmopathy. The source material, RNA transcripts, was used to amplify TCR beta CDR3 regions. The HTBI set primed first-round TCR CDR3 RT-PCR. TCRdb re-called the multiplex PCR reads through MiXCR, storing one row per CDR3 protein. This table has about 500,000 distinct CDR3 sequences, 17% appearing once. The sample was blood. The receptor source for this set is a woman under 30 with Graves' ophthalmopathy.

A few counts support this clonotype. The chain recombines TRBV7-9 with TRBJ1-5, with a possible D match to TRBD1 (6 bases). V was clipped by 1 base and J by 4 bases, with 11 bases between them. Germline CDR1 SEHNR, CDR2 FQNEAQ (reference sequence). The CDR3 is 15 residues long. This CDR3 is CASSLGGQGNQPQHF. In DNA form, the CDR3 reads TGTGCCAGCAGCTTAGGGGGGCAGGGGAATCAGCCCCAGCATTTT.

This clonotype occurred many times. The junction and the germline gene differ at one end; a read error may be behind it. The V call is TRBV6-1, the J call TRBJ2-3; 8 nucleotides align to TRBD1. This CDR3 region has 16 residues. From germline, CDR1 is MNHNS and CDR2 SASEGT. The CDR3 DNA reads as TGTGCCAGCAGGGAAGGACAGGGCGGGAGCACAGATACGCAGTATTTT. It encodes CASREGQGGSTDTQYF.

The sample holds many counts of this clonotype. The chain carries TRBV20-1 and TRBJ2-7, with D unclear. The CDR3 covers 14 residues. V lost 0 bases and J lost 5, with 14 bases in between. Germline CDR1 DFQATT, CDR2 SNEGSKA (reference sequence). The CDR3 sequence: CSAREIGSLHEQYF. The DNA for the CDR3 is TGCAGTGCTAGAGAAATAGGGTCGCTCCACGAGCAGTACTTC.

This chain connects TRBV6-2 or TRBV6-3 to TRBJ1-4, with D possibly being TRBD1 (6 bases). The V end was cut by 6 bases, the J end by 8 bases, with 16 bases between. Germline V gives CDR1 MNHEY, CDR2 SVGEGT. This CDR3 region has 14 residues. The CDR3 here is CASRGGGAGEKLFF. CDR3 nucleotide sequence: TGTGCCAGCAGGGGAGGGGGGGCTGGGGAAAAACTGTTTTTT.

V and J are TRBV20-1 and TRBJ2-2; tentatively, D is TRBD1 (6 bases). V was pared by 7 bases and J by 2 bases, with 17 bases between. Per germline, CDR1 DFQATT and CDR2 SNEGSKA (reference sequence). The CDR3 loop spans 15 amino acids. The CDR3 coding sequence is TGCAGTGTGCTGTCCGGGACACCCAACACCGGGGAGCTGTTTTTT. Protein product: CSVLSGTPNTGELFF.

This clonotype was detected many times. This chain uses TRBV24-1 with TRBJ1-5; D is uncertain. Germline assignment: CDR1 KGHDR and CDR2 SFDVKD. V gave up 2 bases and J gave up 2 bases, with 3 bases separating them. The CDR3 is made up of 13 amino acids. CDR3 loop: CATSDSGNQPQHF. In DNA form, the CDR3 reads TGTGCCACCAGTGATTCAGGCAATCAGCCCCAGCATTTT.

This clonotype occurred many times. The rearrangement uses TRBV28 and TRBJ2-1, with 11 nucleotides matching TRBD2. The CDR3 runs 15 residues. In germline, CDR1 is MDHEN, CDR2 SYDVKM. V dropped 5 bases and J dropped 8; count of bases not matched to a gene: 8. The CDR3 DNA follows: TGTGCCAGCAGTCCACCGACTAGCGGGAACTATGAGCAGTTCTTC. Its translation: CASSPPTSGNYEQFF.

This clonotype was recorded a few times. The chain links TRBV19 to TRBJ1-5, with D tentatively TRBD1 (5 bases). Germline CDR1 LNHDA, CDR2 SQIVND (reference sequence). V was cut by 3 bases and J by 7 bases, with 7 bases left in between. The CDR3 sequence is 12 residues long. CDR3 sequence: CASSIWGQPQHF. CDR3 bases: TGTGCCAGTAGTATTTGGGGGCAGCCCCAGCATTTT.

J is TRBJ1-2 and V is TRBV19; possibly TRBD1 for D (5 bases). The V end was cut by 2 bases, the J end by 2 bases, with 12 bases between. The CDR3 loop spans 15 amino acids. CDR1 and CDR2 from the germline V gene are LNHDA and SQIVND (reference sequence). The CDR3 loop reads CASSIQTDPNYGYTF. CDR3 nucleotide sequence: TGTGCCAGTAGTATACAGACAGACCCCAACTATGGCTACACCTTC.

This clonotype has a handful of counts. The chain is built from TRBV4-3 and TRBJ2-3, with 11 bases fitting TRBD2. V lost 2 bases, J lost 5 bases, and 3 bases stayed unmatched. The length of the CDR3 is 15 residues. Germline assignment: CDR1 LGHNA and CDR2 YSLEER. The CDR3 DNA is TGCGCCAGCAGCCAACGGACTAGCGGGCTAGATACGCAGTATTTT. Translation: CASSQRTSGLDTQYF.

This clonotype was seen at least ten times. The CDR3 DNA reads TGTGCCAGCACGGGTCCCCGGGAGGAGCAGTACTTC. Amino acids: CASTGPREEQYF. The gene calls are TRBV2 and TRBJ2-7, with TRBD2 as a possible D gene (6 bases). Germline CDR1 SNHLY, CDR2 FYNNEI. The CDR3 totals 12 residues. V was trimmed by 7 bases and J by 7 bases, leaving 14 bases between them. The full variable domain, its missing parts supplied by reference TRBV2 and TRBJ2-7, is EPEVTQTPSHQVTQMGQEVILRCVPISNHLYFYWYRQILGQKVEFLVSFYNNEISEKSEIFDDQFSVERPDGSNFTLKIRSTKLEDSAMYFCASTGPREEQYFGPGTRLTVT.

The chain uses TRBV19 and TRBJ1-1; D perhaps matches TRBD1 (5 bases). The length of the CDR3 is 12 residues. Trimming removed 7 bases from V and 1 base from J, with 7 bases in between. Per germline, CDR1 LNHDA and CDR2 SQIVND (reference sequence). CDR3 nucleotides: TGTGCCAGTAAGCAGGGGAACACTGAAGCTTTCTTT. Its protein is CASKQGNTEAFF.

This clonotype was picked up a small number of times. The chain is built from TRBV9 and TRBJ2-2; the D call may be TRBD1 or TRBD2 (5 bases each). Trimming took off 2 bases at V and 1 base at J, with 9 bases between the two ends. Germline CDR1 reads SGDLS; CDR2 reads YYNGEE. This CDR3 has 15 amino acids. In DNA, the CDR3 is TGTGCCAGCAGCGTCGAGGGGCGGAACACCGGGGAGCTGTTTTTT. It encodes CASSVEGRNTGELFF.

The table lists this clonotype with many counts. V and J are TRBV13 and TRBJ2-2; maybe TRBD2 (5 bases). With 5 bases removed from V and 3 bases from J, the gap between germline ends came to 13 bases. The CDR3 spans 15 residues. From germline, CDR1 is PRHDT and CDR2 FYEKMQ (reference sequence). The CDR3, as DNA: TGTGCCAGCAGCCCGCCACGGGGTGACACCGGGGAGCTGTTTTTT. Translation gives CASSPPRGDTGELFF. Full variable domain (outside the CDR3, taken from reference TRBV13 and TRBJ2-2): AAGVIQSPRHLIKEKRETATLKCYPIPRHDTVYWYQQGPGQDPQFLISFYEKMQSDKGSIPDRFSAQQFSDYHSELNMSSLELGDSALYFCASSPPRGDTGELFFGEGSRLTVL.

This clonotype was seen a handful of times. V gene TRBV28 combines with J gene TRBJ2-3, with 8 bases identical to TRBD1. The germline CDR1 and CDR2 sequences are MDHEN and SYDVKM. Trimming at V came to 5 bases and at J to 1 base, leaving 5 bases not matched to a gene. There are 15 residues in the CDR3. The CDR3 region is CASSPQGAGTDTQYF. The CDR3 DNA follows: TGTGCCAGCAGTCCCCAGGGGGCGGGCACAGATACGCAGTATTTT.